This is a list of T cell receptor beta chains from one sample in a study of blood T cell repertoires in COVID-19. The protocol was immunoSEQ multiplex PCR, while the TCRdb copy is restricted to in-frame clones and leaves out a portion. Altogether fewer than 450,000 clones are present, about nine tenths being singletons, with the ten largest covering roughly 6.6%. The sample consisted of peripheral blood. The receptors here all came from a woman aged 70-85 years with COVID-19, enrolled during active disease. Each CDR3 is given with its conserved first and last residue. Fields, in order: J gene, D gene, clone size, V gene, CDR3 protein, CDR3 DNA. A D gene is named only where the DNA matches it firmly. Size tells how often a clone was seen (once, few, many) or the class of an expanded clone, and some rows leave it out.

J: TRBJ1-1; D: NA; size: NA; V: TRBV6-6; CDR3: CASSYYREYNTEAFF; DNA: TGTGCCAGCAGTTACTACAGGGAATACAACACTGAAGCTTTCTTT
J: TRBJ1-1; D: TRBD1; size: NA; V: TRBV24-1; CDR3: CATSDPDRVEAFF; DNA: TGTGCCACCAGTGACCCCGACAGGGTAGAAGCTTTCTTT
J: TRBJ1-2; D: TRBD1; size: NA; V: TRBV7-9; CDR3: CASSSIQGALGDGYTF; DNA: TGTGCCAGCAGCTCAATACAGGGGGCCCTAGGGGATGGCTACACCTTC
J: TRBJ2-2; D: NA; size: NA; V: TRBV6-5; CDR3: CASSSKGQTNTGELFF; DNA: TGTGCCAGCAGTTCTAAGGGACAAACGAACACCGGGGAGCTGTTTTTT
J: TRBJ1-1; D: NA; size: NA; V: TRBV14; CDR3: CASSPQMNTEAFF; DNA: TGTGCCAGCAGCCCCCAAATGAACACTGAAGCTTTCTTT
J: TRBJ2-7; D: TRBD2; size: NA; V: TRBV6-6; CDR3: CASSYGDSGSSYEQYF; DNA: TGTGCCAGCAGTTACGGGGATAGCGGGAGCTCCTACGAGCAGTACTTC
J: TRBJ2-1; D: TRBD2; size: NA; V: TRBV5-1; CDR3: CASSLAGLLNEQFF; DNA: TGCGCCAGCAGCTTGGCGGGACTACTAAATGAGCAGTTCTTC
J: TRBJ2-4; D: TRBD1; size: NA; V: TRBV6-5; CDR3: CAATGIIQYF; DNA: TGTGCCGCGACAGGGATCATTCAGTACTTC
J: TRBJ1-2; D: NA; size: NA; V: TRBV27; CDR3: CASRTRQSFGYGYTF; DNA: TGTGCCAGCAGGACTCGACAGTCTTTTGGCTATGGCTACACCTTC
J: TRBJ1-1; D: TRBD1; size: NA; V: TRBV28; CDR3: CASSSGTVNTEAFF; DNA: TGTGCCAGCAGTTCCGGGACAGTGAACACTGAAGCTTTCTTT
J: TRBJ2-3; D: NA; size: NA; V: TRBV7-9; CDR3: CASNNGGLTTDTQYF; DNA: TGTGCCAGCAATAACGGAGGACTTACCACAGATACGCAGTATTTT
J: TRBJ2-1; D: NA; size: few; V: TRBV2; CDR3: CASRPMEGEQFF; DNA: TGTGCCAGCCGCCCCATGGAGGGTGAGCAGTTCTTC
J: TRBJ1-1; D: NA; size: NA; V: TRBV29-1; CDR3: CSVENRQAVTEAFF; DNA: TGCAGCGTTGAAAATAGACAGGCTGTTACTGAAGCTTTCTTT
J: TRBJ2-1; D: NA; size: NA; V: TRBV15; CDR3: CATTTGLSKYNEQFF; DNA: TGTGCCACCACCACAGGGCTGAGCAAGTACAATGAGCAGTTCTTC
J: TRBJ1-3; D: TRBD1; size: NA; V: TRBV28; CDR3: CASSLLSGTGVGNTIYF; DNA: TGTGCCAGCAGTTTATTGTCGGGGACAGGGGTTGGAAACACCATATATTTT
J: TRBJ1-3; D: NA; size: NA; V: TRBV5-1; CDR3: CASSLGGRENTIYF; DNA: TGCGCCAGCAGCTTGGGGGGGCGAGAAAACACCATATATTTT
J: TRBJ1-2; D: NA; size: once; V: TRBV4-1; CDR3: CASSQDWAGNYGYTF; DNA: TGCGCCAGCAGCCAAGATTGGGCAGGAAACTATGGCTACACCTTC
J: TRBJ1-3; D: TRBD1; size: NA; V: TRBV12-5; CDR3: CASGLAPGQGGNTIYF; DNA: TGTGCTAGTGGTTTGGCGCCGGGACAGGGAGGAAACACCATATATTTT
J: TRBJ1-1; D: TRBD1; size: NA; V: TRBV18; CDR3: CASSDPGTGNTEAFF; DNA: TGTGCCAGCTCCGACCCAGGGACAGGGAACACTGAAGCTTTCTTT
J: TRBJ1-1; D: TRBD1; size: NA; V: TRBV30; CDR3: CAWSVFIGTGGTEAFF; DNA: TGTGCCTGGAGTGTATTTATCGGGACAGGGGGCACTGAAGCTTTCTTT
J: TRBJ1-4; D: NA; size: NA; V: TRBV4-1; CDR3: CASSQEHRSREKLFF; DNA: TGCGCCAGCAGCCAAGAGCACAGGTCCCGTGAAAAACTGTTTTTT
J: TRBJ1-1; D: NA; size: NA; V: TRBV15; CDR3: CATSKLTTREAFF; DNA: TGTGCCACCAGCAAGCTTACGACACGTGAAGCTTTCTTT
J: TRBJ1-5; D: TRBD1; size: few; V: TRBV6-2/TRBV6-3; CDR3: CASGSGNGQGHQPQHF; DNA: TGTGCCAGCGGTTCCGGGAACGGACAGGGTCATCAGCCCCAGCATTTT
J: TRBJ2-3; D: TRBD2; size: NA; V: TRBV2; CDR3: CASSDRLAGADTQYF; DNA: TGTGCCAGCAGTGACAGGCTAGCGGGGGCAGATACGCAGTATTTT
J: TRBJ2-7; D: NA; size: NA; V: TRBV28; CDR3: CASSTPSGVGEQYF; DNA: TGTGCCAGCAGTACCCCATCAGGGGTGGGGGAGCAGTACTTC
J: TRBJ2-3; D: TRBD1; size: NA; V: TRBV10-3; CDR3: CAISPGQASRGTQYF; DNA: TGTGCCATCAGCCCGGGACAGGCTTCGCGGGGCACGCAGTATTTT
J: TRBJ2-3; D: NA; size: once; V: TRBV7-9; CDR3: CASTRSLGDTQYF; DNA: TGTGCCAGCACTAGATCCCTGGGCGATACGCAGTATTTT